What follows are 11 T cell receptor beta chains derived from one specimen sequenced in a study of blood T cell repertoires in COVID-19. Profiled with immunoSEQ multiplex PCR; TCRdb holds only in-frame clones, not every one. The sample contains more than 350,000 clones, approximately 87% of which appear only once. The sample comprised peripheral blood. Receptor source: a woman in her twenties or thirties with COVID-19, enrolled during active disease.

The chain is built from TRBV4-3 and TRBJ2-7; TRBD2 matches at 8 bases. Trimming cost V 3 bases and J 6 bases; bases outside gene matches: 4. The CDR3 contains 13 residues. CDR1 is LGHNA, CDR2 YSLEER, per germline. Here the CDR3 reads CASSQAGTSEQYF. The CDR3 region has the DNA TGCGCCAGCAGCCAGGCCGGGACTAGCGAGCAGTACTTC.

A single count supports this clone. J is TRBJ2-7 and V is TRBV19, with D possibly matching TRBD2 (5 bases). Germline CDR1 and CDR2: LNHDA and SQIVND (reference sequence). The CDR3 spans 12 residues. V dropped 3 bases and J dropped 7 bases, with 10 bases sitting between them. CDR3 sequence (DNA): TGTGCCAGTAGTATCCCCCAGCGGGAGCAGTACTTC. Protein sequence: CASSIPQREQYF.

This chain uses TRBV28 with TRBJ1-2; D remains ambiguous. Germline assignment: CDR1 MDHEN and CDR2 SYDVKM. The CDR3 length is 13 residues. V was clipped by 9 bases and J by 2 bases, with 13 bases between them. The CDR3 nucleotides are TGTGCCAGGCCGACATCTCCCAACTATGGCTACACCTTC. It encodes CARPTSPNYGYTF.

The CDR3 nucleotides are TGTGCCAGCAGCTTACCCCCCCTCTACGAGCAGTACTTC. The encoded protein is CASSLPPLYEQYF. The chain has TRBV11-2 and TRBJ2-7; D uncertain. CDR1 and CDR2 (germline): SGHAT, FQNNGV. CDR3 length: 13 residues. V dropped 2 bases and J dropped 3 bases, with 8 bases sitting between them.

CDR3 sequence: CASSSGEEQFF. The CDR3 DNA is TGTGCCAGCAGCTCGGGGGAGGAGCAGTTCTTC. The V and J genes are TRBV7-2 and TRBJ2-1; D is perhaps TRBD2 (6 bases). The CDR3 is 11 residues long. V lost 4 bases and J 10 bases, leaving 8 bases between the germline ends. Germline V lookup: CDR1 SGHTA, CDR2 FQGNSA.

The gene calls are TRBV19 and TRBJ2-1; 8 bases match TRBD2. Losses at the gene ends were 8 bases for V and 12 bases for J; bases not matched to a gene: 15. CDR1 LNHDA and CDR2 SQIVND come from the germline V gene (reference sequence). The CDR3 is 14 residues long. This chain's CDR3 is CASDRTLNAGGQFF. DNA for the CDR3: TGTGCCAGTGACAGGACTCTAAATGCGGGGGGGCAGTTCTTC.

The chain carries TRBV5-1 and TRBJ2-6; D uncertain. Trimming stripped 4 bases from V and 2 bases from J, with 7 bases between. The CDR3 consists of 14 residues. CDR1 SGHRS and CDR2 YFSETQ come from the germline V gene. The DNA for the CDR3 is TGCGCCAGCAGCGACACTGCTGGGGCCAACGTCCTGACTTTC. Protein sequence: CASSDTAGANVLTF.

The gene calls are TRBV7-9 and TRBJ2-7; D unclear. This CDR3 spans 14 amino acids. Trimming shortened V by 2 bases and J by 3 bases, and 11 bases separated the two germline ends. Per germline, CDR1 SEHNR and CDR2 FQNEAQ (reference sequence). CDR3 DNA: TGTGCCAGCAGCTTAAGCGCGGATGTCTACGAGCAGTACTTC. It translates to CASSLSADVYEQYF. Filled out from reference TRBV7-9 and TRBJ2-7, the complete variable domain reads DTGVSQNPRHKITKRGQNVTFRCDPISEHNRLYWYRQTLGQGPEFLTYFQNEAQLEKSRLLSDRFSAERPKGSFSTLEIQRTEQGDSAMYLCASSLSADVYEQYFGPGTRLTVT.

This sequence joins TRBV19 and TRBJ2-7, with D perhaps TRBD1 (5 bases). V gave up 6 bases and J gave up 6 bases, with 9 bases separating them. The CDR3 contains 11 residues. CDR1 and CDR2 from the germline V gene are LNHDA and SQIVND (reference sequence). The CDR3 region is CASSYRSEQYF. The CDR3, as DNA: TGTGCCAGTAGCTACAGGTCCGAGCAGTACTTC.

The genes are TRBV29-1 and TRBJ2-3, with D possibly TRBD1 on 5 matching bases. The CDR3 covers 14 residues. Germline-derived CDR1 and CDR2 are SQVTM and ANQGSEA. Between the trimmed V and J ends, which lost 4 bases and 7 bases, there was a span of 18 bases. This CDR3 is CSVVWGISQNTQYF. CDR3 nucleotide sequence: TGCAGCGTTGTCTGGGGCATATCTCAAAATACGCAGTATTTT.

The CDR3 here is CASSLAMPNYGYTF. The CDR3 DNA is TGTGCCAGCAGCTTGGCTATGCCAAACTATGGCTACACCTTC. The J gene is TRBJ1-2, the V gene TRBV5-6; no reliable D call. V lost 0 bases and J lost 2, with 8 bases in between. This CDR3 comprises 14 residues. Germline V gene sequence: CDR1 SGHDT, CDR2 YYEEEE.